These 3 T cell receptor beta chains were sequenced from one sample in a study of response to subunit inactivated influenza vaccine. Via MiXCR, TCRdb re-called the RT-PCR reads, giving one row per CDR3 protein. The sample shows 600,000 to 850,000 distinct CDR3 sequences, around 15% of them seen only once. The sequences come from PBMCs from blood, collected about 14 days before vaccination. Source of these receptors: a man aged 45-60 years who received an inactivated influenza vaccine.

This sequence joins TRBV10-1 and TRBJ2-1, with 9 bases aligning to TRBD2. V shed 1 base, J shed 8 bases, and the junction held 9 bases outside the gene matches. Germline V lookup: CDR1 WNHNN, CDR2 SYGVQD (reference sequence). This CDR3 is 16 amino acids long. The CDR3 coding sequence is TGCGCCAGCAGTGAGTTGGCGGGACTAGCAGTTTATGAGCAGTTCTTC. Amino acids: CASSELAGLAVYEQFF.

The rearrangement joins TRBV12-3 or TRBV12-4 to TRBJ1-5, with TRBD1 matching 7 bases. V trimming: 1 base; J trimming: 5 bases; junction bases outside the gene matches: 5. The CDR3 runs to 15 residues. The CDR3 DNA reads as TGTGCCAGCAGTTTAGAAGGTAGGGGGCATCAGCCCCAGCATTTT. Translation: CASSLEGRGHQPQHF.

This clonotype was detected only a few times. This CDR3 reads CASSRFRDYSNQPQHF. CDR3 nucleotides: TGTGCCAGCAGTCGATTCCGGGACTATAGCAATCAGCCCCAGCATTTT. V usage is TRBV6-2 or TRBV6-3 and J usage is TRBJ1-5, with a weak D call TRBD1 (5 bases). CDR3 length equals 16 residues. Germline-derived CDR1 and CDR2 are MNHEY and SVGEGT. V shed 5 bases and J shed 0 bases, with 14 bases lying between them.